This TCR beta chain was found in a study of T cell repertoires in aging, cancer and after chemotherapy. A remark on this clonotype: Germline is not matched at one junction end, which may reflect a read error.

TRB rearrangements spanning V, D and J were amplified using mixed TRB-A/B primers. TCRdb reanalysed the multiplex PCR reads using MiXCR and keeps one entry per CDR3 protein. The table lists 2,500 or so distinct CDR3 sequences, around 20% of them singletons. CDR3 length: 14 amino acids. Looked up from germline, CDR1 is MNHNS and CDR2 is SASEGT. Amplification of TCR beta used genomic DNA extracted from peripheral blood. V usage is TRBV6-1 and J usage is TRBJ1-6; weak D call: TRBD1 (5 bases). The sequenced sample was blood. The origin of this receptor is a human donor with a blood cancer. Here the CDR3 reads CASSESQGNSSLHF. The CDR3 nucleotides are TGTGCCAGCAGTGAAAGCCAGGGTAATTCATCCCTCCACTTT.